The sequence of this T cell receptor beta chain was determined in a study of post-analysis software for immune sequencing data. With regard to this clonotype: Its antigen is currently unknown.

General study points: Analysis by F measure revealed that same-batch samples clustered strongly together. Controls' normalized Chao1 diversity significantly exceeded that of multiple sclerosis patients. TRBV5-6, TRBV5-1 and TRBV20-1 were among several TRBV segments more frequent in patients than controls.

The TCR beta cDNA libraries contained unique molecular identifiers. TCRdb used MiXCR to reprocess the PCR reads, holding one entry per CDR3 protein. The sample records fewer than 850,000 distinct CDR3 sequences, roughly 30% being singletons. The CDR3 is made up of 14 amino acids. Trimming left V 7 bases short and J 4 bases short, with 14 bases between. Sequencing was done on a sample of blood. This TCR was recovered from a girl aged 10 to 17 with multiple sclerosis. The chain uses TRBV12-3 or TRBV12-4 and TRBJ1-5; the D is unclear. The CDR3 region has the DNA TGTGCCAGCAATGTCGGAGGGAATAATCAGCCCCAGCATTTT. This gives the protein CASNVGGNNQPQHF.